A selection of T cell receptor beta chains follows, all from one sample in a study of blood T cell repertoires in COVID-19. The table came from immunoSEQ multiplex PCR; TCRdb's copy has only in-frame clones and leaves some out. The table includes some 120,000 clones, around 76% detected once. Sequencing input: peripheral blood. Receptor source: a human donor in a cohort sampled during active COVID-19. CDR3s include the opening cysteine and the closing phenylalanine or tryptophan. The order of the fields is J gene, clone size, V gene, D gene, CDR3 protein, CDR3 DNA. The D gene is left open where the match is weak. Part of the rows lack a size; the others show once, few, many or a class for expanded clones.

j_call: TRBJ2-7
clone_size: NA
v_call: TRBV7-8
d_call: NA
cdr3_aa: CASSLAGEGPYEQYF
cdr3_nt: TGTGCCAGCAGCTTAGCCGGGGAAGGGCCCTACGAGCAGTACTTC

j_call: TRBJ1-1
clone_size: NA
v_call: TRBV4-1
d_call: NA
cdr3_aa: CASSPVGQSNTEAFF
cdr3_nt: TGCGCCAGCAGCCCCGTCGGACAGTCGAACACTGAAGCTTTCTTT

j_call: TRBJ1-1
clone_size: NA
v_call: TRBV6-5
d_call: TRBD1
cdr3_aa: CASSYGTVLNTEAFF
cdr3_nt: TGTGCCAGCAGTTACGGGACAGTGCTTAACACTGAAGCTTTCTTT

j_call: TRBJ2-2
clone_size: many
v_call: TRBV28
d_call: TRBD2
cdr3_aa: CASSFWGGGGSGGELFF
cdr3_nt: TGTGCCAGCAGTTTCTGGGGCGGGGGAGGTTCCGGCGGGGAGCTGTTTTTT

j_call: TRBJ1-1
clone_size: once
v_call: TRBV7-8
d_call: TRBD1
cdr3_aa: CASSPGTGGTSTEAFF
cdr3_nt: TGTGCCAGCAGCCCCGGGACAGGGGGCACGAGCACTGAAGCTTTCTTT

j_call: TRBJ2-7
clone_size: few
v_call: TRBV5-1
d_call: NA
cdr3_aa: CASSLAPGEVYEQYF
cdr3_nt: TGCGCCAGCAGCTTGGCCCCAGGGGAAGTTTACGAGCAGTACTTC

j_call: TRBJ1-2
clone_size: NA
v_call: TRBV6-5
d_call: NA
cdr3_aa: CASSYSSSYGYTF
cdr3_nt: TGTGCCAGCAGTTACTCGTCCAGCTATGGCTACACCTTC

j_call: TRBJ2-5
clone_size: NA
v_call: TRBV14
d_call: NA
cdr3_aa: CASSHRQLQETQYF
cdr3_nt: TGTGCCAGCAGCCACCGACAGCTCCAAGAGACCCAGTACTTC

j_call: TRBJ2-7
clone_size: once
v_call: TRBV5-6
d_call: TRBD1
cdr3_aa: CASRLTGGSNYEQYF
cdr3_nt: TGTGCCAGCAGGTTGACAGGGGGTTCTAACTACGAGCAGTACTTC

j_call: TRBJ2-1
clone_size: NA
v_call: TRBV7-8
d_call: TRBD2
cdr3_aa: CASSPTLSGGALEQFF
cdr3_nt: TGTGCCAGCAGCCCGACCCTAAGCGGGGGGGCATTGGAGCAGTTCTTC

j_call: TRBJ2-7
clone_size: once
v_call: TRBV5-6
d_call: NA
cdr3_aa: CASSLFRSSYEQYF
cdr3_nt: TGTGCCAGCAGCTTATTTCGGAGCTCCTACGAGCAGTACTTC

j_call: TRBJ2-5
clone_size: NA
v_call: TRBV6-5
d_call: NA
cdr3_aa: CASTQKGGKETQYF
cdr3_nt: TGTGCCAGCACCCAAAAGGGGGGGAAAGAGACCCAGTACTTC

j_call: TRBJ2-7
clone_size: once
v_call: TRBV25-1
d_call: NA
cdr3_aa: CASIGLGPYEQYF
cdr3_nt: TGTGCCAGCATTGGGTTGGGCCCCTACGAGCAGTACTTC

j_call: TRBJ2-5
clone_size: NA
v_call: TRBV5-6
d_call: NA
cdr3_aa: CASGVREETQYF
cdr3_nt: TGTGCCAGCGGTGTCAGGGAAGAGACCCAGTACTTC

j_call: TRBJ1-5
clone_size: few
v_call: TRBV6-5
d_call: NA
cdr3_aa: CASRDYLGNQPQHF
cdr3_nt: TGTGCCAGCAGGGACTACCTGGGGAATCAGCCCCAGCATTTT

j_call: TRBJ1-2
clone_size: NA
v_call: TRBV6-5
d_call: NA
cdr3_aa: CASTRPGVGGYTF
cdr3_nt: TGTGCCAGCACCAGACCAGGGGTAGGAGGCTACACCTTC

j_call: TRBJ2-5
clone_size: NA
v_call: TRBV15
d_call: NA
cdr3_aa: CATSRDQQETQYF
cdr3_nt: TGTGCCACCAGCAGAGATCAGCAAGAGACCCAGTACTTC

j_call: TRBJ1-4
clone_size: NA
v_call: TRBV18
d_call: TRBD1
cdr3_aa: CASSPQDRGLSNEKLFF
cdr3_nt: TGTGCCAGCTCACCCCAGGACAGGGGGCTTTCAAATGAAAAACTGTTTTTT

j_call: TRBJ2-1
clone_size: NA
v_call: TRBV24-1
d_call: NA
cdr3_aa: CATWGGGEQFF
cdr3_nt: TGTGCCACCTGGGGCGGCGGTGAGCAGTTCTTC

j_call: TRBJ2-2
clone_size: NA
v_call: TRBV3-1/TRBV3-2
d_call: NA
cdr3_aa: CPTSQGGGGRTGELFF
cdr3_nt: TGTCCCACCAGCCAAGGGGGCGGGGGACGTACCGGGGAGCTGTTTTTT

j_call: TRBJ1-1
clone_size: NA
v_call: TRBV7-9
d_call: NA
cdr3_aa: CASSSGEHTEAFF
cdr3_nt: TGTGCCAGCAGCTCCGGGGAGCACACTGAAGCTTTCTTT

j_call: TRBJ2-7
clone_size: NA
v_call: TRBV19
d_call: TRBD1
cdr3_aa: CASSISGTGSEEQYF
cdr3_nt: TGTGCCAGTAGTATATCTGGGACAGGGTCGGAAGAGCAGTACTTC

j_call: TRBJ2-7
clone_size: NA
v_call: TRBV18
d_call: TRBD1
cdr3_aa: CASSSRTGQTYEQYF
cdr3_nt: TGTGCCAGCTCATCACGGACGGGACAGACCTACGAGCAGTACTTC

j_call: TRBJ2-2
clone_size: NA
v_call: TRBV30
d_call: TRBD2
cdr3_aa: CAWRVRAGEELFF
cdr3_nt: TGTGCCTGGAGGGTCAGGGCGGGGGAGGAGCTGTTTTTT

j_call: TRBJ2-1
clone_size: few
v_call: TRBV2
d_call: NA
cdr3_aa: CASSLTIPSGWPFF
cdr3_nt: TGTGCCAGCAGCCTTACTATACCCTCGGGATGGCCGTTCTTC

j_call: TRBJ2-5
clone_size: NA
v_call: TRBV2
d_call: TRBD1
cdr3_aa: CASSEWIGQGAKTQYF
cdr3_nt: TGTGCCAGCAGTGAATGGATCGGACAGGGGGCGAAGACCCAGTACTTC

j_call: TRBJ1-4
clone_size: few
v_call: TRBV5-4
d_call: TRBD1
cdr3_aa: CASSLDRTGGPNEKLFF
cdr3_nt: TGTGCCAGCAGCTTGGATCGGACAGGGGGCCCTAATGAAAAACTGTTTTTT

j_call: TRBJ1-1
clone_size: NA
v_call: TRBV4-1
d_call: TRBD1
cdr3_aa: CASSDRDRGHPTEAFF
cdr3_nt: TGCGCCAGCAGCGACCGGGACAGAGGGCATCCCACTGAAGCTTTCTTT

j_call: TRBJ2-7
clone_size: NA
v_call: TRBV19
d_call: NA
cdr3_aa: CASSMGQLGRYEQYF
cdr3_nt: TGTGCCAGTAGTATGGGGCAGCTGGGTCGGTACGAGCAGTACTTC

j_call: TRBJ2-6
clone_size: NA
v_call: TRBV19
d_call: NA
cdr3_aa: CASSIMSSGANVLTF
cdr3_nt: TGTGCCAGTAGTATTATGTCCTCTGGGGCCAACGTCCTGACTTTC

j_call: TRBJ1-1
clone_size: NA
v_call: TRBV6-2/TRBV6-3
d_call: TRBD1
cdr3_aa: CASSSSTGVGTEAFF
cdr3_nt: TGTGCCAGCAGTTCCTCCACAGGGGTGGGCACTGAAGCTTTCTTT

j_call: TRBJ2-6
clone_size: many
v_call: TRBV25-1
d_call: NA
cdr3_aa: CASSEQRGSGANVLTF
cdr3_nt: TGTGCCAGCAGTGAACAAAGGGGGTCCGGGGCCAACGTCCTGACTTTC

j_call: TRBJ2-5
clone_size: NA
v_call: TRBV11-2
d_call: TRBD2
cdr3_aa: CASSLRGPYSGGGETQYF
cdr3_nt: TGTGCCAGCAGCTTAAGGGGTCCTTATAGCGGGGGCGGGGAGACCCAGTACTTC

j_call: TRBJ2-7
clone_size: NA
v_call: TRBV28
d_call: TRBD1
cdr3_aa: CASSQTGAFSYEQYF
cdr3_nt: TGTGCCAGCAGCCAGACAGGGGCGTTCTCCTACGAGCAGTACTTC

j_call: TRBJ2-6
clone_size: NA
v_call: TRBV27
d_call: NA
cdr3_aa: CASSAGTPMNSGANVLTF
cdr3_nt: TGTGCCAGCAGTGCCGGGACACCCATGAACTCTGGGGCCAACGTCCTGACTTTC

j_call: TRBJ1-1
clone_size: NA
v_call: TRBV9
d_call: TRBD1
cdr3_aa: CASSPRQGAEAFF
cdr3_nt: TGTGCCAGCAGCCCAAGACAGGGAGCTGAAGCTTTCTTT

j_call: TRBJ2-1
clone_size: NA
v_call: TRBV27
d_call: NA
cdr3_aa: CASKFSSYNEQFF
cdr3_nt: TGTGCCAGCAAGTTCAGCTCCTACAATGAGCAGTTCTTC

j_call: TRBJ2-3
clone_size: NA
v_call: TRBV5-4
d_call: NA
cdr3_aa: CASSSYRDFSTDTQYF
cdr3_nt: TGTGCCAGCAGCTCATATCGGGACTTCTCCACAGATACGCAGTATTTT

j_call: TRBJ2-2
clone_size: once
v_call: TRBV11-2
d_call: TRBD2
cdr3_aa: CASSLAGGAGELFF
cdr3_nt: TGTGCCAGCAGCTTGGCGGGAGGGGCCGGGGAGCTGTTTTTT

j_call: TRBJ2-3
clone_size: NA
v_call: TRBV28
d_call: NA
cdr3_aa: CASSLVGSDSSTDTQYF
cdr3_nt: TGTGCCAGCAGTTTAGTGGGGTCGGACTCGAGCACAGATACGCAGTATTTT

j_call: TRBJ2-7
clone_size: few
v_call: TRBV7-9
d_call: NA
cdr3_aa: CASSWRQQGTEQYF
cdr3_nt: TGTGCCAGCAGCTGGCGTCAGCAGGGGACCGAGCAGTACTTC

j_call: TRBJ1-1
clone_size: NA
v_call: TRBV5-5
d_call: NA
cdr3_aa: CASSLARIPTGSMNTEAFF
cdr3_nt: TGTGCCAGCAGCTTGGCAAGAATACCGACAGGCTCCATGAACACTGAAGCTTTCTTT

j_call: TRBJ1-1
clone_size: NA
v_call: TRBV5-8
d_call: NA
cdr3_aa: CASTPWAVVTAFF
cdr3_nt: TGTGCCAGCACCCCTTGGGCCGTGGTCACGGCTTTCTTT

j_call: TRBJ2-3
clone_size: few
v_call: TRBV5-1
d_call: TRBD1
cdr3_aa: CASSPNSGQGGTDTQYF
cdr3_nt: TGCGCCAGCAGCCCTAATAGCGGACAGGGCGGCACAGATACGCAGTATTTT

j_call: TRBJ2-7
clone_size: once
v_call: TRBV27
d_call: NA
cdr3_aa: CASSPLWGDEQYF
cdr3_nt: TGTGCCAGCAGTCCCCTCTGGGGGGACGAGCAGTACTTC

j_call: TRBJ2-5
clone_size: NA
v_call: TRBV7-2
d_call: TRBD2
cdr3_aa: CASRATGGTQYF
cdr3_nt: TGTGCCAGCCGGGCTACGGGGGGGACCCAGTACTTC

j_call: TRBJ1-2
clone_size: NA
v_call: TRBV5-1
d_call: NA
cdr3_aa: CASSTGQGSGGYTF
cdr3_nt: TGCGCCAGCAGCACCGGTCAGGGATCTGGTGGCTACACCTTC

j_call: TRBJ2-2
clone_size: NA
v_call: TRBV7-8
d_call: NA
cdr3_aa: CASSLRGGYTGELFF
cdr3_nt: TGTGCCAGCAGCCTAAGGGGTGGATACACCGGGGAGCTGTTTTTT

j_call: TRBJ1-5
clone_size: few
v_call: TRBV5-1
d_call: NA
cdr3_aa: CASSLDSGSNQPQHF
cdr3_nt: TGCGCCAGCAGCTTGGATAGTGGTAGCAATCAGCCCCAGCATTTT

j_call: TRBJ2-7
clone_size: NA
v_call: TRBV28
d_call: TRBD1
cdr3_aa: CASRARGRVTYEQYF
cdr3_nt: TGTGCCAGCAGAGCTAGGGGGCGCGTCACCTACGAGCAGTACTTC

j_call: TRBJ1-2
clone_size: NA
v_call: TRBV6-5
d_call: NA
cdr3_aa: CASSLVPRGGYTF
cdr3_nt: TGTGCCAGCAGTCTCGTCCCCCGGGGTGGCTACACCTTC

j_call: TRBJ1-6
clone_size: NA
v_call: TRBV2
d_call: NA
cdr3_aa: CASSVAFAGSPLHF
cdr3_nt: TGTGCCAGCAGTGTAGCCTTCGCGGGTTCACCCCTCCACTTT

j_call: TRBJ2-6
clone_size: NA
v_call: TRBV11-2
d_call: NA
cdr3_aa: CASSSVRSGANVLTF
cdr3_nt: TGTGCCAGCAGCTCCGTTCGCTCTGGGGCCAACGTCCTGACTTTC

j_call: TRBJ1-5
clone_size: NA
v_call: TRBV19
d_call: TRBD1
cdr3_aa: CASQGGSRQPQHF
cdr3_nt: TGTGCCAGTCAAGGGGGCTCTCGGCAGCCCCAGCATTTT

j_call: TRBJ2-7
clone_size: few
v_call: TRBV7-9
d_call: TRBD1
cdr3_aa: CASSFTGGEYEQYF
cdr3_nt: TGTGCCAGCAGTTTCACAGGGGGCGAATACGAGCAGTACTTC

j_call: TRBJ1-5
clone_size: NA
v_call: TRBV7-9
d_call: NA
cdr3_aa: CASSLGGSSQPQHF
cdr3_nt: TGTGCCAGCAGCTTAGGGGGCTCGAGTCAGCCCCAGCATTTT